This T cell receptor (beta chain) came from a study of blood T cell repertoires in COVID-19. Study background: PBMCs, B-cell-depleted T cells, or T cells were the source of the cDNA or gDNA that made up the material.

This clone appeared once. The junction had 16 bases not matched to a gene; V was cut back by 4 bases and J by 4 bases. The CDR3 has 19 residues. CDR1 is KGHSH, CDR2 LQKENI, per germline. As handled by the study authors: Researchers report that nucleated cell counts were estimated from reference gene primer amplification. Data came from immunoSEQ multiplex PCR; TCRdb stores just in-frame clones and leaves some out. V, J and clone size are those of that table, while D and trimming were read from the DNA. The table has some 170,000 clones, around 80% seen once. The genes are TRBV18 and TRBJ1-6, with TRBD1 matching 7 bases. The clonotype originates from an elderly woman with acute or convalescent COVID-19. The material sequenced was peripheral blood. The CDR3 DNA is TGTGCCAGCTCACTATCTATGGACGGCCTCAGGGGGTATAATTCACCCCTCCACTTT. Protein: CASSLSMDGLRGYNSPLHF.